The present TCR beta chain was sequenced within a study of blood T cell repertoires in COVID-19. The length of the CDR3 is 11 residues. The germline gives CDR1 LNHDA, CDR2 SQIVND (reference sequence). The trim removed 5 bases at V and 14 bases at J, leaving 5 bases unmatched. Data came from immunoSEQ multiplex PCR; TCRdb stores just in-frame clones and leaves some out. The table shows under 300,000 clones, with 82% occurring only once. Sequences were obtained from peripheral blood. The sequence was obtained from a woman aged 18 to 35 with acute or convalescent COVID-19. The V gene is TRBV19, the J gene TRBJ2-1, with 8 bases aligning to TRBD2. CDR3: CASSQGLAEFF. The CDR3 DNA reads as TGTGCCAGTAGTCAAGGACTAGCAGAGTTCTTC.